This is a list of T cell receptor beta chains from one sample in a study of T-cell memory formation after mild COVID-19. MiXCR, run by TCRdb on the 5' RACE reads, gives a single entry per CDR3 protein. The sample has 300,000 to 400,000 distinct CDR3 sequences; around 28% are singletons. Sequences were obtained from PBMCs or a T cell subset sorted from them (not recorded which). The receptors shown here come from an adult woman who had mild COVID-19 (a few samples of this study predate the infection). Cell type and time point are not known. Each CDR3 is given with its conserved first and last residue. A D gene is named only where the DNA matches it firmly. Some rows mark clone size as missing; the rest say once, few, many or name a class of expanded clone.

NA	TRBJ2-1	TRBV5-5	TRBD1	TGTGCCAGCAGCTTGGGTGACAGGGAAAGCTCCTACAATGAGCAGTTCTTC	CASSLGDRESSYNEQFF
NA	TRBJ2-6	TRBV12-3/TRBV12-4	NA	TGTGCCAGCAGTTTGGGGGGGCTGTATTCTGGGGCCAACGTCCTGACTTTC	CASSLGGLYSGANVLTF
few	TRBJ1-2	TRBV5-1	NA	TGCGCCAGCAGCTTACCGGATTGGGGCTTTGTGCATGGCTACACCTTC	CASSLPDWGFVHGYTF
few	TRBJ1-1	TRBV28	NA	TGTGCCAGCAAGGGGGGGCTCATGAACACTGAAGCTTTCTTT	CASKGGLMNTEAFF
few	TRBJ2-1	TRBV7-3	TRBD2	TGTGCCAGCAGCGCGGGACTAGCGGGAGCCCCTGAGCAGTTCTTC	CASSAGLAGAPEQFF
NA	TRBJ2-1	TRBV24-1	NA	TGTGCCACCAGTGATCCAACAGGTTACTCCTACAATGAGCAGTTCTTC	CATSDPTGYSYNEQFF
many	TRBJ2-7	TRBV7-6	TRBD2	TGTGCCAGCAGCTCGAGCACGGCGGCGGGAGGCTACGAGCAGTACTTC	CASSSSTAAGGYEQYF
NA	TRBJ1-1	TRBV6-5	NA	TGTGCCAGCAGTTACTTGGCCAGAGGGGTGGCTTTCTTT	CASSYLARGVAFF
NA	TRBJ2-1	TRBV24-1	NA	TGTGCCACCTCGGCGGCCCGGTACAATGAGCAGTTCTTC	CATSAARYNEQFF
few	TRBJ1-2	TRBV7-6	NA	TGTGCCAGCAGCTCCCAGGAGGGGAATGGCTACACCTTC	CASSSQEGNGYTF
NA	TRBJ1-1	TRBV5-1	NA	TGCGCCAGCAGCTCACAGCTCCACACTGAAGCTTTCTTT	CASSSQLHTEAFF
many	TRBJ2-5	TRBV4-2	TRBD1	TGTGCCAGCAGCCGGGCGGGACAGGAAGAGACCCAGTACTTC	CASSRAGQEETQYF
few	TRBJ2-7	TRBV5-6	NA	TGTGCCAGCAGCGGTCGTGGGGGCAAGGCGCTACGGGACGAGCAGTACTTC	CASSGRGGKALRDEQYF
NA	TRBJ2-2	TRBV30	NA	TGTGCCTGGAGTGTACCAGGGATCGACACCGGGGAGCTGTTTTTT	CAWSVPGIDTGELFF
NA	TRBJ2-3	TRBV7-2	NA	TGTGCCAGCGGAGACCCCGCAGAGACGCAGTATTTT	CASGDPAETQYF
many	TRBJ1-5	TRBV5-1	NA	TGCGCCAGCAGCTTGCAAGGTGGCAATCAGCCCCAGCATTTT	CASSLQGGNQPQHF
few	TRBJ2-1	TRBV20-1	NA	TGCAGTGCTACACGGGGTTACAATGAGCAGTTCTTC	CSATRGYNEQFF
few	TRBJ2-7	TRBV11-2	NA	TGTGCCAGCAGCTTAGGATTAGGGATGATGGCAGCCGAGCAGTACTTC	CASSLGLGMMAAEQYF
NA	TRBJ2-2	TRBV7-9	NA	TGTGCCAGCAGCAATGGGGGTGAAGGAGCCGGGGAGCTGTTTTTT	CASSNGGEGAGELFF
NA	TRBJ1-5	TRBV7-8	NA	TGTGCCAGCAGCTTACGACCAGGGACTAATCAGCCCCAGCATTTT	CASSLRPGTNQPQHF
NA	TRBJ2-1	TRBV27	NA	TGTGCCAGCAGTTTGGGGGACAACAATGAGCAGTTCTTC	CASSLGDNNEQFF
NA	TRBJ1-2	TRBV24-1	NA	TGTGCCACCAGTGATTCTTGGGGCGACGGCTACACCTTC	CATSDSWGDGYTF
NA	TRBJ2-7	TRBV24-1	NA	TGTGCCACCAGTGATTCACCGGGTCTGGGCTCCTACGAGCAGTACTTC	CATSDSPGLGSYEQYF
once	TRBJ2-3	TRBV7-8	TRBD2	TGTGCCAGCAGCCTGAGGACTAGCGGGAGTGGCGATACGCAGTATTTT	CASSLRTSGSGDTQYF
few	TRBJ2-2	TRBV4-2	TRBD2	TGTGCCAGCAGCCAAGATGCGCGCGGGAGGGCCGCCGGGGAGCTGTTTTTT	CASSQDARGRAAGELFF
NA	TRBJ1-2	TRBV12-3/TRBV12-4	TRBD1	TGTGCCAGCAGTCACAGGGGGCGCGGTGGCTACACCTTC	CASSHRGRGGYTF
few	TRBJ2-5	TRBV9	TRBD2	TGTGCCAGCAGCAAGAGACTAGCGGGACAAGAGACCCAGTACTTC	CASSKRLAGQETQYF
few	TRBJ1-1	TRBV30	TRBD1	TGTGCCTGGAGGACAGGGTTGGGAGCTTTCTTT	CAWRTGLGAFF
NA	TRBJ2-3	TRBV15	TRBD1	TGTGCCACCAGCAGTGGGGGACAGGGCGGCTGGGATACGCAGTATTTT	CATSSGGQGGWDTQYF
NA	TRBJ2-2	TRBV4-3	TRBD2	TGCGCCAGCAGCCAGGAAAAATCGGGACTAGCGAACACCGGGGAGCTGTTTTTT	CASSQEKSGLANTGELFF
NA	TRBJ2-7	TRBV13	TRBD2	TGTGCCAGCAGCTTAGATGGGGAGGGTTCCTACGAGCAGTACTTC	CASSLDGEGSYEQYF
few	TRBJ2-3	TRBV20-1	NA	TGCAGTGCTAGGACAGTTCAAGATACGCAGTATTTT	CSARTVQDTQYF
few	TRBJ2-1	TRBV2	TRBD2	TGTGCCAGCAGGCGGGGGGGCGCCTACAATGAGCAGTTCTTC	CASRRGGAYNEQFF
NA	TRBJ2-3	TRBV30	NA	TGTGCCTGGAGTGGGGGGTCAGATACGCAGTATTTT	CAWSGGSDTQYF
few	TRBJ2-6	TRBV12-3/TRBV12-4	NA	TGTGCCAGCAGTCGGGAAGTCGGGGCCAACGTCCTGACTTTC	CASSREVGANVLTF
many	TRBJ2-7	TRBV5-1	NA	TGCGCCAGCAGCCAGGGAGGCTTTTACGAGCAGTACTTC	CASSQGGFYEQYF
few	TRBJ1-2	TRBV7-2	TRBD1	TGTGCCAGCAGCCTGGACAGGGAGAGTGGCTACACCTTC	CASSLDRESGYTF
NA	TRBJ1-2	TRBV4-2	TRBD1	TGTGCCAGCCCCCAGGGACAGGGGAGGGCCTATGGCTACACCTTC	CASPQGQGRAYGYTF
few	TRBJ2-1	TRBV7-7	TRBD2	TGTGCTAGCAGCGCCCGACTAGCAGCTGAGCAGTTCTTC	CASSARLAAEQFF
many	TRBJ2-5	TRBV7-8	NA	TGTGCCAGCAGCTTACAGGGAGAGACCCAGTACTTC	CASSLQGETQYF
few	TRBJ2-7	TRBV15	TRBD2	TGTGCCACCAGCAGAGTGACTAGCGGGACTGAGGAGCAGTACTTC	CATSRVTSGTEEQYF
few	TRBJ2-1	TRBV15	TRBD1	TGTGCCACCAGCAGAGTAAAGGGGGCGATAGCTCCGTCGAGCGACAATGAGCAGTTCTTC	CATSRVKGAIAPSSDNEQFF
many	TRBJ2-3	TRBV7-3	TRBD2	TGTGCCAGCAGCTTAATGAGCGGGGTCGCAGATACGCAGTATTTT	CASSLMSGVADTQYF
NA	TRBJ2-5	TRBV5-1	NA	TGCGCCAGCAGCTACGATGCCCGAGTCCAGTACTTC	CASSYDARVQYF
once	TRBJ2-2	TRBV19	NA	TGTGCCAGTAGTAGGAGTATATCCGGGGAGCTGTTTTTT	CASSRSISGELFF
few	TRBJ1-1	TRBV5-1	NA	TGCGCCAGCAGGACCCAGGACTCCCTGAACACTGAAGCTTTCTTT	CASRTQDSLNTEAFF
NA	TRBJ2-1	TRBV2	NA	TGTGCCAGCAGTGACTACGGGAACTCCTACAATGAGCAGTTCTTC	CASSDYGNSYNEQFF
NA	TRBJ2-2	TRBV12-3/TRBV12-4	NA	TGTGCCAGCAGAAGACTAGTAACCGGGGAGCTGTTTTTT	CASRRLVTGELFF
NA	TRBJ2-2	TRBV7-6	NA	TGTGCCAGCAGCGAATCTCCACCCCAGGGAGAGCTGTTTTTT	CASSESPPQGELFF
NA	TRBJ2-1	TRBV6-4	NA	TGTGCCAGCCGTCCCGGGGGGCCGGTGAATGAGCAGTTCTTC	CASRPGGPVNEQFF
NA	TRBJ2-7	TRBV29-1	NA	TGCAGCGTTGAATTGGACAGACCCTACGAGCAGTACTTC	CSVELDRPYEQYF
NA	TRBJ2-5	TRBV6-2/TRBV6-3	TRBD2	TGTGCCATCGGACTAGCCTTTGGGGGGACCCAGTACTTC	CAIGLAFGGTQYF
NA	TRBJ2-5	TRBV12-3/TRBV12-4	NA	TGTGCCAGCAGGGGCCTGCGCCAAGAGACCCAGTACTTC	CASRGLRQETQYF